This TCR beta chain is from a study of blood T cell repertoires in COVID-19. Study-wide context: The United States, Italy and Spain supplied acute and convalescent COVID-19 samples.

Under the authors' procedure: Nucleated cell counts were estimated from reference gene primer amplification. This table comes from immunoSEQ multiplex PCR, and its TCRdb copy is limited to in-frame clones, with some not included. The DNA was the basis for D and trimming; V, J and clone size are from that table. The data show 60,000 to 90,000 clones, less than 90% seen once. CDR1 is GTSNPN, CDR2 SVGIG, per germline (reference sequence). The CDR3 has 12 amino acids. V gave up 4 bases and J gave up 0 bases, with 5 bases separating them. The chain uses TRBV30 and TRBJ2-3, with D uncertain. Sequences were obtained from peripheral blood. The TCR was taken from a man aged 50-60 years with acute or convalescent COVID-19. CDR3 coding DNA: TGTGCCTGGACCTCTAGCACAGATACGCAGTATTTT. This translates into CAWTSSTDTQYF.